This T cell receptor beta chain was recovered during a study of blood T cells in healthy people across ages. The V gene end was trimmed by 1 base and the J gene end by 2 bases; junction bases not matched to a gene: 10. The CDR3 contains 17 residues. The V gene's germline CDR1 is DFQATT and CDR2 SNEGSKA (reference sequence). The use of a sample-barcoded 5' primer and a J-beta primer mix characterized a second PCR of roughly 7 to 11 cycles. MiXCR was run by TCRdb on the 5' RACE reads, yielding one entry per CDR3 protein. In the table there are roughly 1,000,000 distinct CDR3 sequences, around 27% of which are singletons. Study outcomes and limitations: Strong correlation linked observed beta diversity and percent naive T cells.

About this clonotype: Antigen specificity is unknown.

The data were also submitted as part of a second study, on T cells of mothers and their children. That work adds: Second-PCR primer M1S introduced sample barcodes and 2-4 random nucleotides.

The chain uses TRBV20-1 and TRBJ2-7; the match to TRBD2 covers 11 bases. Sequencing was done on a sample of blood. This clonotype was obtained from a girl aged 2-9 years in good health. The CDR3 region is CSARALSGTSGPYEQYF. CDR3 DNA sequence: TGCAGTGCTAGAGCGTTGTCCGGGACTAGCGGACCCTACGAGCAGTACTTC.